This T cell receptor (beta chain) emerged from a study of blood T cell repertoires in COVID-19. Profiled with immunoSEQ multiplex PCR; TCRdb holds only in-frame clones, not every one. The sample has some 150,000 clones, about 80% seen once; the top ten hold 7% to 10%. The CDR3 covers 15 residues. Trimming took 2 bases from V and 5 from J; bases not matched to a gene: 7. Looked up from germline, CDR1 is MDHEN and CDR2 is SYDVKM. Source material: PBMCs or T cells enriched from blood (not recorded which). The clonotype originates from a man aged 45-65 years who had recovered from COVID-19. This chain joins TRBV28 and TRBJ1-1; 8 bases align to TRBD1. CDR3 sequence: CASSLLQGAGTEAFF. The DNA for the CDR3 is TGTGCCAGCAGTTTACTGCAGGGGGCGGGGACTGAAGCTTTCTTT.